This T cell receptor beta chain was observed in a study of spatial heterogeneity in lung cancer. This clonotype was found many times. This CDR3 is built from 13 residues. V gave up 10 bases and J gave up 4 bases; unmatched junction bases: 8. The germline CDR1 and CDR2 sequences are MNHNS and SASEGT. Specified time point: sample taken at primary tumor resection. Samples were donated by 72 untreated early-stage non-small cell lung cancer patients. Researchers sequenced whole RNA taken from tumor, nontumor lung or frozen PBMC without sorting. TCRdb passed the 5' RACE reads through MiXCR, listing each CDR3 protein once. The sample shows some 44,000 distinct CDR3 sequences, roughly an eighth of them seen only once.

The origin of this receptor is a male donor with early-stage non-small cell lung cancer. The material sequenced was PBMCs, taken at surgery. This chain uses TRBV6-1 with TRBJ1-2; TRBD1 agrees at 8 bases. CDR3 protein: CATESGTGYGYTF. For the CDR3, the DNA is TGTGCCACCGAGTCCGGGACAGGCTATGGCTACACCTTC.